The next 18 T cell receptor beta chains were all read from a single sample in a study of blood T cell repertoires in COVID-19. Libraries were prepared by immunoSEQ multiplex PCR; TCRdb keeps only in-frame clonotypes and omits some of them. The repertoire includes some 380,000 clones, about 80% of them detected once, and about 1% sits in the top ten. The material sequenced was peripheral blood. The source is a human donor with acute or convalescent COVID-19. The donor label of this sample is uncertain.

This chain links TRBV18 with TRBJ2-1; D gene ambiguous. Germline assignment: CDR1 KGHSH and CDR2 LQKENI. This CDR3 region has 14 residues. The ends were cut back, 3 bases at V and 0 bases at J, with 6 bases in the middle. As DNA, the CDR3 is TGTGCCAGCTCACCGCGGAGCTCCTACAATGAGCAGTTCTTC. Its protein product is CASSPRSSYNEQFF.

CDR3 protein: CASRGTSEGTQYF. CDR3 bases: TGTGCCAGCAGGGGGACTAGCGAGGGGACCCAGTACTTC. This chain uses TRBV6-5 with TRBJ2-5; TRBD2 matches 10 bases. The CDR3 contains 13 residues. V was clipped by 6 bases and J by 7 bases; unmatched bases: 5. The germline gives CDR1 MNHEY, CDR2 SVGAGI.

The V call is TRBV27, the J call TRBJ2-1; no definite D call. Germline V gene data show CDR1 as MNHEY and CDR2 as SMNVEV (reference sequence). The V and J ends lost 6 bases and 9 bases respectively, with 12 bases between them. The CDR3 consists of 12 residues. The CDR3 DNA reads as TGTGCCAGCAGCCCCCGCGTCGGTGAGCAGTTCTTC. As protein: CASSPRVGEQFF.

J is TRBJ2-7 and V is TRBV6-6; D perhaps matches TRBD1 (5 bases). The CDR3 is made up of 13 amino acids. CDR1 is MNHNY and CDR2 is SVGAGI in the germline V gene (reference sequence). Trimming left V 6 bases short and J 5 bases short, with 14 bases between. The DNA for the CDR3 is TGTGCCAGCAGCATCGGACACTCTAACGAGCAGTACTTC. It encodes CASSIGHSNEQYF.

As to this clone: One end of the junction does not line up with germline, which may come from a read error. This chain joins TRBV6-1 and TRBJ1-6, with unresolved D. The germline V gene has CDR1 MNHNS and CDR2 SASEGT. The CDR3 extends over 11 amino acids. CDR3 coding DNA: TGTGCCAGCAGGGAAGGGTCGGCCCTCCACTTT. This sequence encodes CASREGSALHF.

The chain combines TRBV5-1 with TRBJ2-1; 10 nucleotides align to TRBD1. J was trimmed by 6 bases and V by 4 bases; bases with no gene match: 4. This CDR3 comprises 14 residues. Germline V gene data show CDR1 as SGHRS and CDR2 as YFSETQ. Here the CDR3 DNA reads TGCGCCAGCAGCCAGGGACAGGGGACCAATGAGCAGTTCTTC. Translated, it gives CASSQGQGTNEQFF.

The rearrangement joins TRBV3-1 (or the pseudogene TRBV3-2) to TRBJ1-1; tentatively, D is TRBD1 (5 bases). Per the germline V gene, CDR1 is LGHDT and CDR2 is YNNKEL (reference sequence). V gave up 6 bases and J gave up 5 bases, with 16 bases separating them. CDR3 size: 14 residues. The CDR3 is CASRRHEEGTEAFF. CDR3 nucleotide sequence: TGTGCCAGCAGGCGCCACGAGGAGGGGACTGAAGCTTTCTTT.

V usage is TRBV20-1 and J usage is TRBJ1-1; no clear D. V dropped 3 bases and J dropped 4 bases, with 18 bases sitting between them. Germline V CDR1 and CDR2: DFQATT, SNEGSKA (reference sequence). The CDR3 totals 15 residues. The CDR3 sequence is CSASYRVVGSTEAFF. Written as DNA, the CDR3 is TGCAGTGCTAGTTATCGGGTGGTAGGGAGCACTGAAGCTTTCTTT.

This chain links TRBV10-3 with TRBJ1-2; 7 positions agree with TRBD1. Trimming at V came to 4 bases and at J to 5 bases, leaving 1 base not matched to a gene. The CDR3 sequence is 12 residues long. The germline CDR1 and CDR2 sequences are ENHRY and SYGVKD. CDR3 coding DNA: TGTGCCATCAGTGGGACAGGTTATGGCTACACCTTC. The encoded protein is CAISGTGYGYTF.

The V gene is TRBV5-1, the J gene TRBJ1-4; D is undetermined. The CDR3 is 13 residues long. Trimming took 4 bases from V and 8 from J, leaving 12 bases between them. Per germline, CDR1 SGHRS and CDR2 YFSETQ. Written as DNA, the CDR3 is TGCGCCAGCAGCCTGTATGAGTCCGAAAAACTGTTTTTT. Translated, it gives CASSLYESEKLFF.

This sequence joins TRBV18 and TRBJ1-2; no clear D. Germline values: CDR1 KGHSH, CDR2 LQKENI. V lost 4 bases and J 4 bases, leaving 10 bases between the germline ends. The CDR3 spans 13 residues. CDR3 sequence reads: CASSRPSGYGYTF. The DNA for the CDR3 is TGTGCCAGCTCACGACCCAGCGGCTATGGCTACACCTTC.

The rearrangement uses TRBV15 and TRBJ2-1; 9 positions match TRBD1. V lost 5 bases to trimming and J lost 3 bases; unmatched junction nucleotides: 5. From germline, CDR1 is LNHNV and CDR2 YYDKDF (reference sequence). The CDR3 consists of 15 residues. The CDR3 reads CATSVLDRGYNEQFF. The CDR3 nucleotides are TGTGCCACCAGCGTGTTGGACAGGGGCTACAATGAGCAGTTCTTC.

This clone appeared a few times. The chain uses TRBV3-1 (or the pseudogene TRBV3-2) and TRBJ2-1, with 14 bases identical to TRBD2. V lost 3 bases, J lost 7 bases, and 2 bases stayed unmatched. This CDR3 contains 15 residues. Germline CDR1 reads LGHDT; CDR2 reads YNNKEL (reference sequence). The CDR3 loop is CASSHGLAGGNEQFF. For the CDR3, the DNA is TGTGCCAGCAGCCACGGACTAGCGGGGGGTAATGAGCAGTTCTTC.

The CDR3 DNA is TGTGCCAGCTCATCTCCGACTAGCGATACGCAGTATTTT. Its translation: CASSSPTSDTQYF. The genes are TRBV18 and TRBJ2-3; 7 bases map to TRBD2. This CDR3 has 13 amino acids. Germline-derived CDR1 and CDR2 are KGHSH and LQKENI. Losses at the gene ends were 5 bases for V and 6 bases for J; bases not matched to a gene: 5.

V gene TRBV6-5 combines with J gene TRBJ1-2; a weak D match, TRBD1 (5 bases). This CDR3 contains 15 residues. The germline V gene has CDR1 MNHEY and CDR2 SVGAGI. V was trimmed by 6 bases and J by 0 bases, leaving 14 bases between them. CDR3 region: CASSDTGHTNYGYTF. DNA for the CDR3: TGTGCCAGCAGCGATACCGGACATACTAACTATGGCTACACCTTC.

V is TRBV2 and J is TRBJ1-6; 7 nucleotides match TRBD1. V was clipped by 8 bases and J by 5 bases; unmatched bases: 6. This CDR3 is built from 14 residues. From germline, CDR1 is SNHLY and CDR2 FYNNEI. This CDR3 reads CASGGQADNSPLHF. For the CDR3, the DNA is TGTGCCAGCGGTGGACAGGCAGATAATTCACCCCTCCACTTT.

V gene TRBV4-2 combines with J gene TRBJ1-1, with no clear D. Germline CDR1 reads LGHNA; CDR2 reads YNFKEQ. This CDR3 is built from 16 residues. V lost 1 base to trimming and J lost 1 base, with 13 bases between them. CDR3 bases: TGTGCCAGCAGCCAAGCCGGTGGGCTGACGAACACTGAAGCTTTCTTT. This sequence encodes CASSQAGGLTNTEAFF.

This rearrangement joins TRBV2 to TRBJ2-1, with 9 positions matching TRBD2. Germline values: CDR1 SNHLY, CDR2 FYNNEI. V lost 4 bases, J lost 8 bases, and 3 bases stayed unmatched. The CDR3 has 13 residues. CDR3 coding DNA: TGTGCCAGCAGTGGCGGGGGGGCCTATGAGCAGTTCTTC. This sequence encodes CASSGGGAYEQFF.